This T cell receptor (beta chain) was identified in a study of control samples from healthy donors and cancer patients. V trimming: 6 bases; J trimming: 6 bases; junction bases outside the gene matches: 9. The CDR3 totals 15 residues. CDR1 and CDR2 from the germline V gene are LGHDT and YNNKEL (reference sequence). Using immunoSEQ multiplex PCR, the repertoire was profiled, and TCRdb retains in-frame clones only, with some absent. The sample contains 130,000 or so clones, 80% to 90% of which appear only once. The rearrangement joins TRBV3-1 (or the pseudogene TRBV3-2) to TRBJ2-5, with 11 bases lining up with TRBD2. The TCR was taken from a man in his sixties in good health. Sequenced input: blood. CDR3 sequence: CASRDAGTSGKTQYF. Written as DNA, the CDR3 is TGTGCCAGCAGGGACGCCGGGACTAGCGGTAAGACCCAGTACTTC.